The rows below give T cell receptor beta chains drawn from one sample of a study of breast tumors, draining lymph nodes, adjacent tissues. TCRdb reprocessed the multiplex PCR reads with MiXCR, giving one entry per CDR3 protein. The top ten clones hold roughly 1.2% of a sample with 290,000 or so distinct CDR3 sequences, around 30% of them seen once. Sequenced input: axillary lymph node tissue. The receptors originated from a female donor with breast cancer. Some clones in this sample may be carry-over from other donors' samples. CDR3s include the opening cysteine and the closing phenylalanine or tryptophan. A D gene is named only where the DNA matches it firmly. Some rows have no size entry. The others give once, few or many, or a class for an expanded clone.

cdr3_length j_call d_call clone_size v_call cdr3_nt cdr3_aa
16 TRBJ2-1 - many TRBV7-7 TGTGCTAGCAGCTTAGCCAAACGGAAGGTCCACAATGAGCAGTTCTTC CASSLAKRKVHNEQFF
13 TRBJ1-2 - - TRBV30 TGTGCCTGGAGCCCTGGGGGGTACTATGGCTACACCTTC CAWSPGGYYGYTF
15 TRBJ1-4 - - TRBV9 TGTGCCAGCAGCGCCCCGGGTGGAGGGGGTGAAAAACTGTTTTTT CASSAPGGGGEKLFF
14 TRBJ2-2 TRBD2 many TRBV9 TGTGCCAGCAGCGTAAGCATAGCGGGTGGGGAGCTGTTTTTT CASSVSIAGGELFF
15 TRBJ1-5 TRBD1 - TRBV7-2 TGTGCCAGCAGCCGCCAGGGGGGGTCCCAAGAGACCCAGCATTTT CASSRQGGSQETQHF
12 TRBJ2-3 - many TRBV11-3 TGTGCCAGCAGCCATAGCACAGATACGCAGTATTTT CASSHSTDTQYF
16 TRBJ2-1 TRBD2 many TRBV5-1 TGCGCCAGCAGAAACCTAGCGGGAGTTTCCAATTGGGAGCAGTTCTTC CASRNLAGVSNWEQFF
11 TRBJ2-7 - many TRBV20-1 TGCAGTGCTCAACGACCGCCCGAGCAGTACTTC CSAQRPPEQYF
16 TRBJ1-5 TRBD1 - TRBV20-1 TGCAGTGCTAGAGTTCTTCGGGACAGGGCGTTTCAGCCCCAGCATTTT CSARVLRDRAFQPQHF
13 TRBJ2-5 TRBD2 many TRBV20-1 TGCAGTGAACTAGCGGGGATCCAAGAGACCCAGTACTTC CSELAGIQETQYF
13 TRBJ2-5 TRBD1 many TRBV2 TGTGCCAGCAATTCAGGGGGCCAAGAGACCCAGTACTTC CASNSGGQETQYF
17 TRBJ2-5 - - TRBV7-8 TGTGCCAGCAGTAACAGGGTGGGGACACCACTATCGGAGACCCAGTACTTC CASSNRVGTPLSETQYF
15 TRBJ2-5 - many TRBV19 TGTGCCAGTAGTATTTCCTCAACGGGGCAAGAGACCCAGTACTTC CASSISSTGQETQYF
12 TRBJ2-7 - many TRBV20-1 TGCAGTGCTAGGCCCCATTCCTACGAGCAGTACTTC CSARPHSYEQYF
13 TRBJ2-7 - many TRBV19 TGTGCCAGTAGTGTGGGTTACACCTACGAGCAGTACTTC CASSVGYTYEQYF
13 TRBJ1-3 - few TRBV3-1 TGTGCCAGCTCTATGGGGTCTGGAAACACCATATATTTT CASSMGSGNTIYF
15 TRBJ2-7 - many TRBV7-2 TGTGCCAGCAGCTTAGGGTGGGATCGCTCCTACGAGCAGTACTTC CASSLGWDRSYEQYF
15 TRBJ1-4 - few TRBV12-3/TRBV12-4 TGTGCCAGCAGTTTAAGCGGAGGGGTTAGAGAAAAACTGTTTTTT CASSLSGGVREKLFF
17 TRBJ2-2 - many TRBV9 TGTGCCAGCAGCGTAGCAGTTGGAGGGAAATCGTCCGGGGAGCTGTTTTTT CASSVAVGGKSSGELFF
14 TRBJ2-3 - - TRBV19 TGTGCCAGTAGTCTGCCAGGACCCTACAATGAGCAGTATTTT CASSLPGPYNEQYF
15 TRBJ2-1 TRBD2 many TRBV20-1 TGCAGTTCATATCTAGCGGGAGGGGTCTACAATGAGCAGTTCTTC CSSYLAGGVYNEQFF
20 TRBJ2-3 TRBD1 many TRBV9 TGTGCCAGCAGCGTAGCTATCGATGGGACAGGGGTATTCGGCACAGATACGCAGTATTTT CASSVAIDGTGVFGTDTQYF
16 TRBJ1-5 TRBD1 - TRBV6-2/TRBV6-3 TGTGCCAGCAGTTACTCGTTGACAGGGGACAGGCAGCCCCAGCATTTT CASSYSLTGDRQPQHF
14 TRBJ2-2 - many TRBV20-1 TGCAGTGCTAGTTTCCGTGGGAACACCGGGGAGCTGTTTTTT CSASFRGNTGELFF
14 TRBJ2-1 - - TRBV6-1 TGTGCCAGCAGAGAGCGGGCCACCTACAATGAGCAGTTCTTC CASRERATYNEQFF
18 TRBJ1-5 TRBD1 - TRBV11-3 TGTGCCAGCAGCTTAGGGGACAGGTCCGCGGGTGGCAATCAGCCCCAGCATTTT CASSLGDRSAGGNQPQHF
15 TRBJ2-1 - many TRBV19 TGTGCTACAAGAGGAGGGTCTAACACGTACAGTGAGCAGTTCTTC CATRGGSNTYSEQFF
13 TRBJ2-5 - many TRBV12-3/TRBV12-4 TGTGCCAGCACCCGCCAGAGACTTGAGACCCAGTACTTC CASTRQRLETQYF
15 TRBJ2-7 TRBD1 once TRBV7-9 TGTGCCAGCAGCTTAAAGGGACAGGGGGTCCCCGAGCAGTACTTC CASSLKGQGVPEQYF
15 TRBJ2-5 - many TRBV10-1 TGCGCCAGCAGTGATAAGGAGGTAGGTGACTGGGCGCAGTACTTC CASSDKEVGDWAQYF
13 TRBJ1-5 - - TRBV20-1 TGCAGTGCCCAGAGGGCTAGCAATCAGCCCCAGCATTTT CSAQRASNQPQHF
15 TRBJ2-1 TRBD2 - TRBV6-2/TRBV6-3 TGTGCCAGCGTTTTAGCTAGCGGCCCCTACAATGAGCAGTTCTTC CASVLASGPYNEQFF
13 TRBJ2-5 - few TRBV27 TGTGCCAGCAGCAACCTCGACCAAGAGACCCAGTACTTC CASSNLDQETQYF
16 TRBJ1-3 - many TRBV25-1 TGTGCCAGCAGTGATTTTAACAGGAATACTGGAAACACCATATATTTT CASSDFNRNTGNTIYF
13 TRBJ1-5 TRBD1 many TRBV20-1 TGCAGTGCTACAGGGGGCGTTAATCAGCCCCAGCATTTT CSATGGVNQPQHF
13 TRBJ2-5 - many TRBV19 TGTGCCAGTAGGATTAGCGGTGTCGAGACCCAGTACTTC CASRISGVETQYF
14 TRBJ2-7 TRBD2 many TRBV19 TGTGCCAGTAGACCAGCGGGGGGGTCCTACGAGCAGTACTTC CASRPAGGSYEQYF
16 TRBJ2-1 TRBD2 once TRBV5-8 TGCGCCAGCAGCTTCTCCTTAACTAGCGGGAACAATGAGCAGTTCTTC CASSFSLTSGNNEQFF
16 TRBJ1-2 - many TRBV5-4 TGTGCCAGCAGCCTACCGGACGGGGGATCTAACTATGGCTACACCTTC CASSLPDGGSNYGYTF
14 TRBJ2-1 - few TRBV6-5 TGTGCCAGCACCAAAGGAGTAGCTGGTAATGAGCAGTTCTTC CASTKGVAGNEQFF